These 30 T cell receptor beta chains share one sample of origin, sequenced in a study of diagnostic markers for celiac disease. TCRdb reprocessed the reads and stores each CDR3 protein as one record, lacking DNA. This listing includes just over 7,500 distinct CDR3 sequences. Sequencing was carried out using either unsorted cells or a sorted T cell fraction (not recorded which). The origin of the receptors is a human donor. This table probably holds off-target reads from a library built for another chain.

V gene TRBV11-2 combines with J gene TRBJ2-2; the TCRdb call, TRBD1, lacks DNA for checking. The germline V gene has CDR1 SGHAT and CDR2 FQNNGV. There are 12 residues in the CDR3. The CDR3 sequence is CASSSPRGELFF.

V and J are TRBV27 and TRBJ2-1; TCRdb indicates TRBD2, and absent DNA this call remains unverified. Per germline, CDR1 MNHEY and CDR2 SMNVEV (reference sequence). The CDR3 has 16 residues. The CDR3 spells CASSLTLAGGWHEQFF.

This clonotype is labeled medium-sized (0.01 to 0.1%) based on frequency. The chain couples TRBV9 to TRBJ2-2; with no DNA, the TCRdb D assignment of TRBD1 cannot be verified. Per germline, CDR1 SGDLS and CDR2 YYNGEE. The CDR3 spans 15 residues. CDR3 amino acids: CASSPHGSQAGELFF.

The rearrangement joins TRBV3-1 to TRBJ1-2. This CDR3 contains 13 residues. Germline V gene data show CDR1 as LGHDT and CDR2 as YNNKEL (reference sequence). This CDR3 reads CASSQEGTYGYTF.

CDR3 protein: CASSFRQYTDTQYF. The chain carries TRBV5-4 and TRBJ2-3. The CDR3 length is 14 residues. Germline lookup yields CDR1 SGHNT and CDR2 YYREEE (reference sequence).

This clonotype is deemed medium-sized by its frequency. This sequence joins TRBV29-1 and TRBJ1-2; TCRdb lists TRBD1, though no DNA is available to test this call. Germline V gene data show CDR1 as SQVTM and CDR2 as ANQGSEA. The CDR3 extends over 11 amino acids. CDR3 residues: CSGDGGDGYTF.

The gene calls are TRBV19 and TRBJ2-7. The CDR3 runs to 14 residues. In germline, CDR1 is LNHDA, CDR2 SQIVND (reference sequence). This CDR3 is CASRSAIQSYEQYF.

V usage is TRBV5-4 and J usage is TRBJ1-6; the D call from TCRdb, TRBD1, cannot be confirmed without DNA. Per germline, CDR1 SGHNT and CDR2 YYREEE (reference sequence). This CDR3 is built from 14 residues. Here the CDR3 reads CASSLGQSNSPLHF.

This clonotype is medium-sized by frequency. The CDR3 here is CSASGRAPGYEQYF. V is TRBV20-1 and J is TRBJ2-7; the D call from TCRdb, TRBD2, cannot be confirmed without DNA. Germline CDR1 is DFQATT and CDR2 is SNEGSKA (reference sequence). The CDR3 extends over 14 amino acids.

The chain employs TRBV5-1 and TRBJ1-1. The CDR3 has 13 residues. The germline V gene encodes CDR1 SGHRS and CDR2 YFSETQ. The CDR3 is CASSLLLNTEAFF.

Measured by frequency, this clonotype is medium-sized. The gene calls are TRBV12-3 or TRBV12-4 and TRBJ1-2; TCRdb outputs TRBD1, but without DNA this stays unchecked. The CDR3 runs to 13 residues. The CDR3 loop is CASNGDRGGGYTF.

The gene calls are TRBV15 and TRBJ1-1; no DNA is available, so the TRBD1 call from TCRdb remains unchecked. CDR3 length: 13 amino acids. The germline gives CDR1 LNHNV, CDR2 YYDKDF (reference sequence). CDR3: CATSRLIDRVAFF. Full variable domain (remainder filled in from reference TRBV15 and TRBJ1-1): DAMVIQNPRYQVTQFGKPVTLSCSQTLNHNVMYWYQQKSSQAPKLLFHYYDKDFNNEADTPDNFQSRRPNTSFCFLDIRSPGLGDTAMYLCATSRLIDRVAFFGQGTRLTVV.

This clonotype is medium-sized by frequency. The rearrangement uses TRBV7-3 and TRBJ2-1; the TRBD2 assignment by TCRdb is unverifiable without DNA. From germline, CDR1 is SGHTA and CDR2 FQGTGA. The CDR3 contains 15 residues. CDR3: CASSLGGGPFDEQFF. Full variable domain (outside the CDR3, taken from reference TRBV7-3 and TRBJ2-1): GAGVSQTPSNKVTEKGKYVELRCDPISGHTALYWYRQSLGQGPEFLIYFQGTGAADDSGLPNDRFFAVRPEGSVSTLKIQRTERGDSAVYLCASSLGGGPFDEQFFGPGTRLTVL.

This chain joins TRBV9 and TRBJ1-2; no DNA is available, so the TRBD1 call from TCRdb remains unchecked. The CDR3 is 13 amino acids. The V gene's germline CDR1 is SGDLS and CDR2 YYNGEE. CDR3 amino acids: CASSVHTGRGYTF.

J is TRBJ1-3 and V is TRBV18. CDR1 KGHSH and CDR2 LQKENI come from the germline V gene. The CDR3 runs to 16 residues. CDR3 residues: CASSPLPGSSGNTIYF.

CDR3 sequence reads: CAWTRRTGRRYGYTF. The chain has TRBV30 and TRBJ1-2; there is no DNA to check the TCRdb D call of TRBD1. Germline V gene sequence: CDR1 GTSNPN, CDR2 SVGIG (reference sequence). This CDR3 has 15 amino acids.

This clonotype is identified as medium-sized (0.01 to 0.1%) from frequency. The chain uses TRBV12-3 or TRBV12-4 and TRBJ2-5. The CDR3 consists of 13 residues. CDR3 in amino acids: CASESSGQETQYF.

This chain connects TRBV27 to TRBJ2-2. CDR1 is MNHEY and CDR2 is SMNVEV in the germline V gene (reference sequence). CDR3 length: 14 residues. CDR3 sequence reads: CASSFLANTGELFF.

This clonotype shows up as medium-sized by frequency. The rearrangement uses TRBV4-2 and TRBJ2-3; TCRdb's D call, TRBD1, is unchecked because there is no DNA. Per the germline V gene, CDR1 is LGHNA and CDR2 is YNFKEQ. The CDR3 extends over 13 amino acids. The CDR3 here is CASSQQGADTQYF.

This clonotype ranks as medium-sized in terms of frequency. The gene calls are TRBV15 and TRBJ2-1; TCRdb calls TRBD1, which cannot be checked without DNA. The CDR3 totals 14 residues. CDR1 is LNHNV, CDR2 YYDKDF, per germline (reference sequence). This CDR3 reads CATRAGLGANEQFF.

This clonotype is identified as medium-sized from frequency. The chain has TRBV20-1 and TRBJ1-2; the D call from TCRdb, TRBD1, cannot be confirmed without DNA. CDR1 and CDR2 (germline): DFQATT, SNEGSKA (reference sequence). This CDR3 is 15 amino acids long. The CDR3 loop reads CSAPSRAAAVYGYTF.

The V and J genes are TRBV24-1 and TRBJ1-5. Germline CDR1 KGHDR, CDR2 SFDVKD. This CDR3 is 13 amino acids long. The CDR3 sequence: CATSEDSNQPQHF.

Its frequency marks this clonotype as medium-sized (0.01 to 0.1%). The genes are TRBV28 and TRBJ2-7; TCRdb lists TRBD1, though no DNA is available to test this call. Germline CDR1 MDHEN, CDR2 SYDVKM. The CDR3 loop spans 15 amino acids. CDR3 sequence reads: CASTSPTGSLYEQYF. Drawing the rest from reference TRBV28 and TRBJ2-7, the complete variable domain is DVKVTQSSRYLVKRTGEKVFLECVQDMDHENMFWYRQDPGLGLRLIYFSYDVKMKEKGDIPEGYSVSREKKERFSLILESASTNQTSMYLCASTSPTGSLYEQYFGPGTRLTVT.

The chain links TRBV10-2 to TRBJ2-7; the D call of TRBD2 rests on TCRdb alone, since no DNA is present to check it. Germline V gene sequence: CDR1 WSHSY, CDR2 SAAADI. The CDR3 is 13 residues long. The CDR3 is CASRLAASYEQYF.

This clonotype is labeled medium-sized based on frequency. V usage is TRBV7-8 and J usage is TRBJ2-7; TCRdb proposes TRBD2, but this gene call is untestable without DNA. Per the germline V gene, CDR1 is SGHVS and CDR2 is FQNEAQ. The CDR3 runs to 15 residues. CDR3 region: CASSPLWGGGYEQYF.

This clonotype registers medium-sized by frequency. V usage is TRBV4-1 and J usage is TRBJ1-2; lacking DNA, the TRBD1 call made by TCRdb goes unchecked. From germline, CDR1 is MGHRA and CDR2 YSYEKL. The CDR3 sequence is 14 residues long. The CDR3 reads CASSQAAREWGYTF.

This clonotype shows up as medium-sized by frequency. This chain links TRBV6-5 with TRBJ1-6; the D call of TRBD1 rests on TCRdb alone, since no DNA is present to check it. Germline CDR1 is MNHEY and CDR2 is SVGAGI. This CDR3 contains 14 residues. The CDR3 is CASSLDRGDSPLHF.

The CDR3 protein is CASLDEERGRNEQFF. The V and J genes are TRBV6-2 or TRBV6-3 and TRBJ2-1; the TCRdb call, TRBD2, lacks DNA for checking. The CDR3 has 15 residues. Germline V gives CDR1 MNHEY, CDR2 SVGEGT.

The gene calls are TRBV20-1 and TRBJ2-7; TCRdb gives TRBD1 as the D gene, but with no DNA this cannot be confirmed. This CDR3 is built from 13 residues. The germline gives CDR1 DFQATT, CDR2 SNEGSKA (reference sequence). CDR3 sequence: CSASPTGGYEQYF.

This clonotype ranks as large in terms of frequency. The chain carries TRBV4-2 and TRBJ2-7. Looked up from germline, CDR1 is LGHNA and CDR2 is YNFKEQ. This CDR3 comprises 16 residues. Here the CDR3 reads CASSQGSGKDSYEQYF.